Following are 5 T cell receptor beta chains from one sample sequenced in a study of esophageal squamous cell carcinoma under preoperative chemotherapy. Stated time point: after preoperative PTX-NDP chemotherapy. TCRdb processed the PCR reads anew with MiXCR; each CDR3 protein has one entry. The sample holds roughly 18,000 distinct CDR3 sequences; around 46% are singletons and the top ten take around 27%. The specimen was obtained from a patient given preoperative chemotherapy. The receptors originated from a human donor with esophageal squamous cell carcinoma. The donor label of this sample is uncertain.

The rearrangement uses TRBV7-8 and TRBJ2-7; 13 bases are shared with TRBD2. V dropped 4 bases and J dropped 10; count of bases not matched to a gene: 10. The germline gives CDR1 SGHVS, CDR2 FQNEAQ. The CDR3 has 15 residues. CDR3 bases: TGTGCCAGCAGCTACTCCGGGACTAGCGGGACCCCCCAGTACTTC. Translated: CASSYSGTSGTPQYF.

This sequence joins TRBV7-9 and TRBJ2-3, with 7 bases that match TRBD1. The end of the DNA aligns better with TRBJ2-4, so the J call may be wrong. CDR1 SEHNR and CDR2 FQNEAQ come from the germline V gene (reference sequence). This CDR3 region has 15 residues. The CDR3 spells CARGPTGQDQEIQYF. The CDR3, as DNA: TGTGCCAGGGGGCCCACAGGACAGGACCAAGAGATTCAGTACTTC.

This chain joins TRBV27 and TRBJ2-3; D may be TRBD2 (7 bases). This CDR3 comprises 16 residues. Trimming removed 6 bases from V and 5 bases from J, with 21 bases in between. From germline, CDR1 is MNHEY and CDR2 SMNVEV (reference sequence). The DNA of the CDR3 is TGTGCCAGCAGGGGCCGGGGGCGCGGGGGCCAAGATACGCAGTATTTT. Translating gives CASRGRGRGGQDTQYF.

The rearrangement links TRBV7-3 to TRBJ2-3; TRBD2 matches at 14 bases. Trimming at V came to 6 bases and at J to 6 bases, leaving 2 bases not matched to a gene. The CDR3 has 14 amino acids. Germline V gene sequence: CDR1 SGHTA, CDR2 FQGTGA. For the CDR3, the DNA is TGTGCCAGCAGTCGGACTAGCGGGGGGGATACGCAGTATTTT. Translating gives CASSRTSGGDTQYF.

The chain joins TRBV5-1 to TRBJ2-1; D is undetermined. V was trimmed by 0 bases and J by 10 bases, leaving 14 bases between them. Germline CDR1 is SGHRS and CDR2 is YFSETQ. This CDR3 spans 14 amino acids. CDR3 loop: CASSLVPESSEQFF. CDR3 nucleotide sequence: TGCGCCAGCAGCTTGGTCCCTGAATCCTCCGAGCAGTTCTTC.